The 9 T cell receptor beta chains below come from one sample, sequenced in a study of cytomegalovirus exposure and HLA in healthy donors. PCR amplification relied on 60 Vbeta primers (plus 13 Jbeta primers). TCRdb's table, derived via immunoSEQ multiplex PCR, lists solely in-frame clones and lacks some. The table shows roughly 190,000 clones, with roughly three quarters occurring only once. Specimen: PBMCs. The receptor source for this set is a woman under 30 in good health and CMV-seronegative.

The CDR3 region has the DNA TGTGCCAGCAGCCTCCGGGCGGGGCCGTCCTACGAGCAGTACTTC. It encodes CASSLRAGPSYEQYF. This chain connects TRBV6-5 to TRBJ2-7, with D possibly TRBD2 on 6 matching bases. Germline CDR1 MNHEY, CDR2 SVGAGI. The CDR3 has 15 amino acids. Trimming removed 6 bases at V and 1 base at J, with 16 bases between.

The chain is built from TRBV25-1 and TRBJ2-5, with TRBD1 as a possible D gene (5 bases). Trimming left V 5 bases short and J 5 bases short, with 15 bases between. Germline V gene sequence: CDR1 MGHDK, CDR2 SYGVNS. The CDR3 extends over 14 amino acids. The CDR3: CASSHTTAEETQYF. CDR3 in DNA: TGTGCCAGCAGTCACACGACAGCCGAGGAGACCCAGTACTTC.

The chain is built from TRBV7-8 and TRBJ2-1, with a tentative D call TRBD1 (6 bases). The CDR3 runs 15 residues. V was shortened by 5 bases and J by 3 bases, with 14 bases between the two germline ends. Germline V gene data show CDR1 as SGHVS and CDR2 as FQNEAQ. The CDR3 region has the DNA TGTGCCAGCAGCCCCAGGACAGTCAACTACAATGAGCAGTTCTTC. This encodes CASSPRTVNYNEQFF. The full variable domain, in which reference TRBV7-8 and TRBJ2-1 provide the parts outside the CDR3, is GAGVSQSPRYKVAKRGQDVALRCDPISGHVSLFWYQQALGQGPEFLTYFQNEAQLDKSGLPSDRFFAERPEGSVSTLKIQRTQQEDSAVYLCASSPRTVNYNEQFFGPGTRLTVL.

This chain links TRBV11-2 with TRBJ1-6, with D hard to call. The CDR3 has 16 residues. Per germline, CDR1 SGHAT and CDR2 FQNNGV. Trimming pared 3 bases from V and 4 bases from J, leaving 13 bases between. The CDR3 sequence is CASSFASDFYNSPLHF. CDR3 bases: TGTGCCAGCAGCTTTGCGTCTGACTTTTATAATTCACCCCTCCACTTT. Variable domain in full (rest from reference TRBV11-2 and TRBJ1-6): EAGVAQSPRYKIIEKRQSVAFWCNPISGHATLYWYQQILGQGPKLLIQFQNNGVVDDSQLPKDRFSAERLKGVDSTLKIQPAKLEDSAVYLCASSFASDFYNSPLHFGNGTRLTVT.

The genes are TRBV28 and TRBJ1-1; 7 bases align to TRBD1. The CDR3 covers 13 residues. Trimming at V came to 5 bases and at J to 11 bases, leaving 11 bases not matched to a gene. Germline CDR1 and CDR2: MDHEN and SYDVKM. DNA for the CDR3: TGTGCCAGCAGTCCCTCAGACAGGGTAACTGCTTTCTTT. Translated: CASSPSDRVTAFF. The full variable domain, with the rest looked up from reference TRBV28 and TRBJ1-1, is DVKVTQSSRYLVKRTGEKVFLECVQDMDHENMFWYRQDPGLGLRLIYFSYDVKMKEKGDIPEGYSVSREKKERFSLILESASTNQTSMYLCASSPSDRVTAFFGQGTRLTVV.

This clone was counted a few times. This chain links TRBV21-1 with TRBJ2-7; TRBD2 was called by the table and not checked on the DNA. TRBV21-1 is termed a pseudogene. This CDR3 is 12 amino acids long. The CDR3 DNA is TGTGCCAGCAGCATGCGGTCCGGGGGTAGGTACTTC. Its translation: CASSMRSGGRYF.

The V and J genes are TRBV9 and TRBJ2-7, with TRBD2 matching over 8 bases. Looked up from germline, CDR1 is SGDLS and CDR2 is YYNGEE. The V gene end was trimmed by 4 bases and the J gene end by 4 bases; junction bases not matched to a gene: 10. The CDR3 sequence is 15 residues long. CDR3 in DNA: TGTGCCAGCAGCCGGGCGGGGGGTGACGCGTACGAGCAGTACTTC. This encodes CASSRAGGDAYEQYF.

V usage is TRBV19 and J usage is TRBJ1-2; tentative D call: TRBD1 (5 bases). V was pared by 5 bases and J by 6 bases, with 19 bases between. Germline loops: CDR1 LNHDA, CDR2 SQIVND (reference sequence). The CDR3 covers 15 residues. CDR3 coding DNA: TGTGCCAGTAGTCAGCCTTTTCGGTCGGGGGATGGCTACACCTTC. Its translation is CASSQPFRSGDGYTF.

The CDR3 DNA sequence: TGTGCCAGCAGTGAAGCGTCCAGCTACGAGCAGTACTTC. It encodes CASSEASSYEQYF. This chain links TRBV6-1 with TRBJ2-7; D is unclear. There are 13 residues in the CDR3. Germline CDR1 is MNHNS and CDR2 is SASEGT. V was clipped by 0 bases and J by 3 bases, with 6 bases between them.